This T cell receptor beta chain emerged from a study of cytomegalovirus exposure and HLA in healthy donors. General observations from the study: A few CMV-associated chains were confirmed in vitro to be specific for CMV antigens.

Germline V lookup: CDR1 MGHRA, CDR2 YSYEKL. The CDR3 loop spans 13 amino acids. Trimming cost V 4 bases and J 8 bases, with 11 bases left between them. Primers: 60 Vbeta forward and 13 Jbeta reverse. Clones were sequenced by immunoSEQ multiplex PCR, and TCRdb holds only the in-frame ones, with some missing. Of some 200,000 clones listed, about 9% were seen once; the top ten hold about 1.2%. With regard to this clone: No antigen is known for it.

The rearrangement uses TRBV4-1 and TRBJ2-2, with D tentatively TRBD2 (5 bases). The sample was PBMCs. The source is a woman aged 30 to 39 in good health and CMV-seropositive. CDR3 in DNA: TGCGCCAGCAGCCCTGGACTGTCGGGGGAGCTGTTTTTT. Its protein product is CASSPGLSGELFF.